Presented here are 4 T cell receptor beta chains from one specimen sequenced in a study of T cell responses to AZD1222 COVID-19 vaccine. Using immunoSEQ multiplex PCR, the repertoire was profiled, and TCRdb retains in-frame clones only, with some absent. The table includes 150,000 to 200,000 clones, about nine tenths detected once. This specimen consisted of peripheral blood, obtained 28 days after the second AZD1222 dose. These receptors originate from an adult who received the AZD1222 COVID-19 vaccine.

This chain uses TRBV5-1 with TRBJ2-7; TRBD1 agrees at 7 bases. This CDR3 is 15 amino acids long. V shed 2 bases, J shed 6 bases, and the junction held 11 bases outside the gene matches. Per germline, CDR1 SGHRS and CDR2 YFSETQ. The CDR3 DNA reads TGCGCCAGCAGCTTTAGTGCGGCAGGGGGTCTCGAGCAGTACTTC. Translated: CASSFSAAGGLEQYF.

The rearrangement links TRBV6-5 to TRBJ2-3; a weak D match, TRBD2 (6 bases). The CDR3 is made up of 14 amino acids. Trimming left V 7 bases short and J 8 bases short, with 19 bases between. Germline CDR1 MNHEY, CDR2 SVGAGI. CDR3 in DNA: TGTGCCAGCATGGAGGGGCCTTTGACGGGTACGCAGTATTTT. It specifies CASMEGPLTGTQYF.

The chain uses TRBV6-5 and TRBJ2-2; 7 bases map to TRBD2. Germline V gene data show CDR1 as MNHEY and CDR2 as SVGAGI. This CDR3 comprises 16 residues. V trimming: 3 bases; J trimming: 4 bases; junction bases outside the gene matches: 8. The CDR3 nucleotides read TGTGCCAGCAGTTATGGGCGGGAGCCCTTCACCGGGGAGCTGTTTTTT. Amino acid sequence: CASSYGREPFTGELFF.

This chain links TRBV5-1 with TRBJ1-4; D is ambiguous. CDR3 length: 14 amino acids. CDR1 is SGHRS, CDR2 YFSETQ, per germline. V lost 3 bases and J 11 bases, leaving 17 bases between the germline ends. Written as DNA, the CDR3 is TGCGCCAGCAGCTATACCTCTGACCAAGGGAAACTGTTTTTT. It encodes CASSYTSDQGKLFF.